The present T cell receptor beta chain was sequenced within a study of shared clonotypes between healthy human individuals. Overall study: CD4 naive and CD4 memory each took three plates per donor, while CD8 naive took two and CD8 memory one.

Only CD45RO-negative cells positively selected for CCR7 counted as naive CD8 cells, so terminally differentiated effector memory CD45RA+ cells were excluded. Donors comprised only Caucasian adults living in Nashville, Tennessee. Genomic DNA of every subset was divided equally among multiple immunoSEQ plates. The protocol was immunoSEQ multiplex PCR, while the TCRdb copy is restricted to in-frame clones and leaves out a portion. The data hold roughly 2,000,000 clones, with about 93% observed a single time. The CDR3 covers 17 residues. From germline, CDR1 is MGHRA and CDR2 YSYEKL. V was trimmed by 3 bases and J by 8 bases, leaving 25 bases between them. To note about this clone: Its antigen is currently unknown.

General observations from the study: Some clonotypes were shared by all four sorted-subset donors, while others were not shared. The non-shared ones had lower generation probabilities than the shared ones.

The sequence derives from a man between 18 and 29 years old in good health. Some clones in this sample may be carry-over from other donors' samples. This sequence joins TRBV4-1 and TRBJ1-2, with TRBD1 as a possible D gene (5 bases). Sample: naive CD8+ T cells from PBMCs. The CDR3 nucleotides are TGCGCCAGCAGCCAGCAGAGCTCCGGGACTCCCCAAAGGGGCTACACCTTC. Translation: CASSQQSSGTPQRGYTF.